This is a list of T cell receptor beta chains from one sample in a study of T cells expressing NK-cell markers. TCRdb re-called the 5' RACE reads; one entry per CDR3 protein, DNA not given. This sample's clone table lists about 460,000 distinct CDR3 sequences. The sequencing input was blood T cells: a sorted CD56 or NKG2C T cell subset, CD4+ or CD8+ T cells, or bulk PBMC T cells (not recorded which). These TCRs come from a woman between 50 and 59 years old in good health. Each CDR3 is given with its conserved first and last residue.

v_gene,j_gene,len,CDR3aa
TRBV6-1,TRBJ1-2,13,CASSERDFYGYTF
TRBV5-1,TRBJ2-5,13,CASSFAPGGDQYF
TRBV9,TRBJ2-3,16,CASSVEAGGSTDTQYF
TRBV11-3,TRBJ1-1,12,CASSFVSNEAFF
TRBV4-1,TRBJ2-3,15,CASSQEIKGTDTQYF
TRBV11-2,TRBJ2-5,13,CASSFVGTETQYF
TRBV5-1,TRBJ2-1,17,CASSRASGSIWGNEQFF
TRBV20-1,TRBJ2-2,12,CSAGRDAGELFF
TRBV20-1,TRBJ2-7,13,CSARGSMSYEQYF
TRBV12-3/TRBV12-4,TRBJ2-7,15,CASSLARDYRGEQYF
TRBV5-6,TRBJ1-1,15,CASSLDWGSRTEAFF